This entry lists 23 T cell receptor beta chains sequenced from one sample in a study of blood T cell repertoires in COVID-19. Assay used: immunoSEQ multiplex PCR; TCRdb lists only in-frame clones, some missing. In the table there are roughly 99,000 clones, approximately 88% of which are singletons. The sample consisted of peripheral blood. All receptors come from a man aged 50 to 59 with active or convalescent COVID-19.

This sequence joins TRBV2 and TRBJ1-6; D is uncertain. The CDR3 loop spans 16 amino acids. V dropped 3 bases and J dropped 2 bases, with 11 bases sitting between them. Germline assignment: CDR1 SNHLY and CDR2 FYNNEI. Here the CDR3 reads CASSEAERPYNSPLHF. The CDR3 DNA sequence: TGTGCCAGCAGTGAGGCAGAGAGGCCCTATAATTCACCCCTCCACTTT. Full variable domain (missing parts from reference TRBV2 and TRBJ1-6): EPEVTQTPSHQVTQMGQEVILRCVPISNHLYFYWYRQILGQKVEFLVSFYNNEISEKSEIFDDQFSVERPDGSNFTLKIRSTKLEDSAMYFCASSEAERPYNSPLHFGNGTRLTVT.

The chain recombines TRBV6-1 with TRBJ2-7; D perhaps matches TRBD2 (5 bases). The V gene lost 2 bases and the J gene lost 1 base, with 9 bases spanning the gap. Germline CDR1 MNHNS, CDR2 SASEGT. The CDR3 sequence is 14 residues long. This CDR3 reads CASSETWRSYEQYF. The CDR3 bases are TGTGCCAGCAGTGAAACGTGGAGGTCCTACGAGCAGTACTTC.

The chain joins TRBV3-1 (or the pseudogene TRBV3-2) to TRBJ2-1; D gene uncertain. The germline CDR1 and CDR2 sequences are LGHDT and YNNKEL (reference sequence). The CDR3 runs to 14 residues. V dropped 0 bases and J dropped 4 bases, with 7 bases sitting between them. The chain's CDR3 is CASSQDLLYNEQFF. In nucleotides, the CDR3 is TGTGCCAGCAGCCAAGATCTCCTATACAATGAGCAGTTCTTC.

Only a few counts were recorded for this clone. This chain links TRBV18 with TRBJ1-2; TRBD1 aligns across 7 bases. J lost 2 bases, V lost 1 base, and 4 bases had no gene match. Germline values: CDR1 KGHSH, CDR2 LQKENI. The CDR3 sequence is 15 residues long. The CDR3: CASSPLEDRNYGYTF. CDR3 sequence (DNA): TGTGCCAGCTCACCACTGGAGGACAGGAACTATGGCTACACCTTC. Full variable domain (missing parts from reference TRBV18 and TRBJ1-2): NAGVMQNPRHLVRRRGQEARLRCSPMKGHSHVYWYRQLPEEGLKFMVYLQKENIIDESGMPKERFSAEFPKEGPSILRIQQVVRGDSAAYFCASSPLEDRNYGYTFGSGTRLTVV.

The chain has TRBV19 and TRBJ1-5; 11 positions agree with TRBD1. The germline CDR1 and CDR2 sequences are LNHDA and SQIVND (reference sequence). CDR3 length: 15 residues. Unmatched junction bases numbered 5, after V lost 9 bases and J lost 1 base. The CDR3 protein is CASRTGGRSNQPQHF. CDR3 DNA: TGTGCCAGCCGGACAGGGGGCCGGAGCAATCAGCCCCAGCATTTT.

CDR3 nucleotide sequence: TGTGCCTGGAGCGGCAGGGGAGGCAATCAGCCCCAGCATTTT. It codes for CAWSGRGGNQPQHF. The rearrangement joins TRBV30 to TRBJ1-5, with a weak D call TRBD1 (6 bases). The CDR3 covers 14 residues. Trimming cost V 3 bases and J 2 bases, with 11 bases left between them. CDR1 and CDR2 from the germline V gene are GTSNPN and SVGIG (reference sequence).

DNA of the CDR3: TGTGCCAGCTCACCCCAGGGGAGCGACGAAAAACTGTTTTTT. This translates into CASSPQGSDEKLFF. The chain employs TRBV18 and TRBJ1-4, with D possibly matching TRBD1 (6 bases). The CDR3 is 14 amino acids. Germline CDR1 reads KGHSH; CDR2 reads LQKENI. The ends were cut back, 3 bases at V and 8 bases at J, with 13 bases in the middle.

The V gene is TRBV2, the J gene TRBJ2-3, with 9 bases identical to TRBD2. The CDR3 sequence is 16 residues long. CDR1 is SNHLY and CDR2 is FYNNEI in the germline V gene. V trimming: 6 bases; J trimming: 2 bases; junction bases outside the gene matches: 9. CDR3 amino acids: CASRDYAGGDTDTQYF. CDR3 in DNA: TGTGCCAGCAGGGACTATGCGGGGGGGGACACAGATACGCAGTATTTT.

CDR3 coding DNA: TGTGCCACCAGTAGCCAGGGTTCTGCGAGGTCACCCCTCCACTTT. Translating it yields CATSSQGSARSPLHF. This chain uses TRBV24-1 with TRBJ1-6, with D tentatively TRBD1 (5 bases). Trimming took 6 bases from V and 10 from J, leaving 18 bases between them. The CDR3 sequence is 15 residues long. Germline CDR1 and CDR2: KGHDR and SFDVKD.

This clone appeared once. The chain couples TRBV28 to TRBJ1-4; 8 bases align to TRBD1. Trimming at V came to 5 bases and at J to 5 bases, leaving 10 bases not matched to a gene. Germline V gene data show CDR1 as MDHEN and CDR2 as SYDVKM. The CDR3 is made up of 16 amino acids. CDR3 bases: TGTGCCAGCAGTCTCACCCCCGGACAGGGCAATGAAAAACTGTTTTTT. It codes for CASSLTPGQGNEKLFF.

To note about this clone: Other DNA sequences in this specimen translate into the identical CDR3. The CDR3 bases are TGTGCCAGTAGGGACAGACCGAACACCGGGGAGCTGTTTTTT. Its translation: CASRDRPNTGELFF. The chain combines TRBV19 with TRBJ2-2; D might be TRBD1 (6 bases). V lost 6 bases and J lost 0, with 8 bases in between. Germline CDR1 and CDR2: LNHDA and SQIVND (reference sequence). The CDR3 totals 14 residues.

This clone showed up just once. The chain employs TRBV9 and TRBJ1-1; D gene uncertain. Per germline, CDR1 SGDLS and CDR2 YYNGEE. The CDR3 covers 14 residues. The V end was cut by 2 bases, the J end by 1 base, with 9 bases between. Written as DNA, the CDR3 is TGTGCCAGCAGCGTGGCGGGGAGGAACACTGAAGCTTTCTTT. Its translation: CASSVAGRNTEAFF. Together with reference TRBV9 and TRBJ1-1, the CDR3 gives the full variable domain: DSGVTQTPKHLITATGQRVTLRCSPRSGDLSVYWYQQSLDQGLQFLIQYYNGEERAKGNILERFSAQQFPDLHSELNLSSLELGDSALYFCASSVAGRNTEAFFGQGTRLTVV.

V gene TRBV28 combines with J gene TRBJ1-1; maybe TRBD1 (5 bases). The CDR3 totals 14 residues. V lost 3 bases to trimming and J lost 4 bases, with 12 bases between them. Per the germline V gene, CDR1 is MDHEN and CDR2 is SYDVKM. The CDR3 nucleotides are TGTGCCAGCAGTTTGCTGACAGTGGGCACTGAAGCTTTCTTT. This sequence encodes CASSLLTVGTEAFF.

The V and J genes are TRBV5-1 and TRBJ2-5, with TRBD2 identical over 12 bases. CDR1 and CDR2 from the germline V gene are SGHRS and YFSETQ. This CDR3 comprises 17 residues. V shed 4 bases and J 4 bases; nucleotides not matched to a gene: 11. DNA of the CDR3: TGCGCCAGCAGCCCAGGACTAGCGGGATATCGGGGAGAGACCCAGTACTTC. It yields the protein CASSPGLAGYRGETQYF.

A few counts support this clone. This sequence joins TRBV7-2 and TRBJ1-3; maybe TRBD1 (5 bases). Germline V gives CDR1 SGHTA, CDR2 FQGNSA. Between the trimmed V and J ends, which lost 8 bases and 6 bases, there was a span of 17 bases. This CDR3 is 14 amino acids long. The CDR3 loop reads CASALGGVENTIYF. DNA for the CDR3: TGTGCCAGCGCTTTGGGAGGGGTCGAAAACACCATATATTTT.

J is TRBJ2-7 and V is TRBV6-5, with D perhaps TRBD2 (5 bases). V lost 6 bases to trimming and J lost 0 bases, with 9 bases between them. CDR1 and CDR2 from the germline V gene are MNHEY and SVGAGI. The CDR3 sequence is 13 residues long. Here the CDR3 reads CASSGGPSYEQYF. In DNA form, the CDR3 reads TGTGCCAGCAGCGGAGGACCCTCCTACGAGCAGTACTTC.

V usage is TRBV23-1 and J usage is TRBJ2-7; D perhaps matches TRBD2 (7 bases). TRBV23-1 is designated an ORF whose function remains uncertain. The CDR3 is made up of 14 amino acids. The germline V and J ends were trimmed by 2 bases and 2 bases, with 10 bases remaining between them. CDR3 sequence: CASSQGGAPYEQYF. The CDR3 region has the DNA TGCGCCAGCAGTCAAGGGGGGGCTCCCTACGAGCAGTACTTC.

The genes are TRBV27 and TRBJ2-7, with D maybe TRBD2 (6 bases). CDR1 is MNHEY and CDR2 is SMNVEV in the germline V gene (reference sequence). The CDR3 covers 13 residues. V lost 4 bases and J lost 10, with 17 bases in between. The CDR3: CASSWKGTSYQYF. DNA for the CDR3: TGTGCCAGCAGTTGGAAGGGGACTTCGTATCAGTACTTC.

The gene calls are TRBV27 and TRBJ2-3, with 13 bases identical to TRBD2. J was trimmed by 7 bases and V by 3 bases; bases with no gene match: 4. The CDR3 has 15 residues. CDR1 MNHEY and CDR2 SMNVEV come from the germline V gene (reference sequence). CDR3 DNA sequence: TGTGCCAGCAGTTTCCGGACTAGCGGGGGCAATACGCAGTATTTT. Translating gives CASSFRTSGGNTQYF.

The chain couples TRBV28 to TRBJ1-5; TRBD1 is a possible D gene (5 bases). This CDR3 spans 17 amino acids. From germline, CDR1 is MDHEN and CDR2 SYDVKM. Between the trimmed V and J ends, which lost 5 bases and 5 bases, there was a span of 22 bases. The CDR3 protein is CASSTFTRDRRDQPQHF. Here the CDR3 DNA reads TGTGCCAGCAGTACGTTTACCCGGGACCGGAGGGATCAGCCCCAGCATTTT.

The CDR3 nucleotides are TGTGCCAGCAGTTACGACGGGCAAGGGGTCGAGACCCAGTACTTC. The encoded protein is CASSYDGQGVETQYF. V and J are TRBV6-6 and TRBJ2-5; a possible D gene is TRBD1 (5 bases). CDR1 MNHNY and CDR2 SVGAGI come from the germline V gene (reference sequence). The CDR3 covers 15 residues. V was pared by 2 bases and J by 5 bases, with 15 bases between.

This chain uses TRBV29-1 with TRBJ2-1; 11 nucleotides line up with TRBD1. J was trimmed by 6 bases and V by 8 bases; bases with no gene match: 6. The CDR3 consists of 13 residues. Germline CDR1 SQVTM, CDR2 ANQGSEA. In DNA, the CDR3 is TGCAGCTCTACCGGGACAGGGGGCAATGAGCAGTTCTTC. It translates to CSSTGTGGNEQFF.

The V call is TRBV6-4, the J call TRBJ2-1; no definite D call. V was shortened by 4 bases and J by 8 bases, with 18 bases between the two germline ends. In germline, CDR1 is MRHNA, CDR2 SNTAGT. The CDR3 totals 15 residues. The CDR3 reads CASSVKPSSSDEQFF. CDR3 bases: TGTGCCAGCAGTGTAAAACCTTCGTCCTCGGATGAGCAGTTCTTC.